These 5 T cell receptor beta chains were sequenced from one sample in a study of blood T cells in healthy people across ages. A second PCR of 7 to 11 cycles used a sample-barcoded 5' primer and a J-beta primer mix. Each CDR3 protein is one row after TCRdb ran MiXCR on the 5' RACE reads. The table has approximately 600,000 distinct CDR3 sequences, approximately 50% seen once. Sequencing input: blood. These receptors all come from a man aged 55 to 70 in good health.

The chain links TRBV29-1 to TRBJ2-2; 8 bases line up with TRBD1. After removal of 8 bases from V and 4 bases from J, the junction contained 9 bases not matched to a gene. The CDR3 contains 14 residues. Germline V gene data show CDR1 as SQVTM and CDR2 as ANQGSEA. The CDR3, as DNA: TGCAGCCTTATCAGGACAGGGCCCACCGGGGAGCTGTTTTTT. Amino acids: CSLIRTGPTGELFF.

The chain has TRBV20-1 and TRBJ2-7; D may correspond to TRBD1 or TRBD2 (7 bases each). The CDR3 totals 13 residues. Per germline, CDR1 DFQATT and CDR2 SNEGSKA (reference sequence). V gave up 6 bases and J gave up 5 bases, with 17 bases separating them. The CDR3 reads CSAPGGAFDEQYF. As DNA, the CDR3 is TGCAGTGCCCCAGGGGGGGCGTTCGACGAGCAGTACTTC.

The chain combines TRBV3-1 with TRBJ2-3; 8 nucleotides match TRBD2. The CDR3 consists of 16 residues. Germline trimming cut 1 base from V and 1 base from J; bases unmatched to any gene: 4. Germline-derived CDR1 and CDR2 are LGHDT and YNNKEL (reference sequence). CDR3 protein: CASSQGGLGRTDTQYF. The DNA of the CDR3 is TGTGCCAGCAGCCAAGGGGGACTAGGCCGCACAGATACGCAGTATTTT.

This clonotype was detected once. The V call is TRBV12-3 or TRBV12-4, the J call TRBJ1-4, with 7 bases identical to TRBD1. The CDR3 runs to 13 residues. The trim removed 6 bases at V and 5 bases at J, leaving 3 bases unmatched. CDR3 region: CASSWGQNEKLFF. DNA for the CDR3: TGTGCCAGCAGCTGGGGACAGAATGAAAAACTGTTTTTT.

This clonotype was detected a few times. The chain carries TRBV13 and TRBJ2-7, with TRBD2 matching over 15 bases. Near its end, the DNA agrees better with TRBJ2-5, so the J call may be wrong. The germline V gene has CDR1 PRHDT and CDR2 FYEKMQ (reference sequence). The CDR3 runs 16 residues. CDR3 loop: CASSSGLAGGGETQYF. CDR3 sequence (DNA): TGTGCCAGCAGCTCGGGACTAGCGGGGGGTGGAGAGACCCAGTACTTC.